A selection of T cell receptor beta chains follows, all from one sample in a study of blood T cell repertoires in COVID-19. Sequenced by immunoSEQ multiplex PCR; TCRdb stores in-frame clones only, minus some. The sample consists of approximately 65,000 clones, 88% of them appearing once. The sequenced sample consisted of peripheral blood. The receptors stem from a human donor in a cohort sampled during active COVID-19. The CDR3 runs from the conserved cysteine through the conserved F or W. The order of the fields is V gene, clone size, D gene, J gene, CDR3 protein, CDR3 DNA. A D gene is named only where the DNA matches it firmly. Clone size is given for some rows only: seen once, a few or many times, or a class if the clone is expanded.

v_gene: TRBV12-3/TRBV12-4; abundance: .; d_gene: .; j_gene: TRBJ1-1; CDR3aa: CASSLFKGDEAFF; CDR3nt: TGTGCCAGCAGCCTATTTAAAGGGGATGAAGCTTTCTTT
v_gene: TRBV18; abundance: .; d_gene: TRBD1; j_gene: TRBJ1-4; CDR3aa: CASSPGTGFLNEKLFF; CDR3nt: TGTGCCAGCTCACCAGGGACAGGGTTTCTTAATGAAAAACTGTTTTTT
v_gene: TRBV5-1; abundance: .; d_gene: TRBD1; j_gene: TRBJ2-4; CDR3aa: CASSFTGQGADIQYF; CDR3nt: TGCGCCAGCAGCTTCACGGGACAGGGGGCCGACATTCAGTACTTC
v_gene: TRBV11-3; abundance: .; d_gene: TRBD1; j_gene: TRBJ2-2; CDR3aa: CASSRGGAGELFF; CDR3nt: TGTGCCAGCAGTAGAGGGGGCGCCGGGGAGCTGTTTTTT
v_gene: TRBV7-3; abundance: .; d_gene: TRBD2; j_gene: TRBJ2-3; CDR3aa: CASSLRGASGQSSTDTQYF; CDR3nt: TGTGCCAGCAGCTTGCGGGGCGCTAGCGGGCAATCTAGCACAGATACGCAGTATTTT
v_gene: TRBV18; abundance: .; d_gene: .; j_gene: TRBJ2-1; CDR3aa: CASSPNLHYNEQFF; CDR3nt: TGTGCCAGCTCACCCAACTTGCACTACAATGAGCAGTTCTTC
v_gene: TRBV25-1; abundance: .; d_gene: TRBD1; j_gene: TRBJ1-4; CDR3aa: CASRGQIRPAELFF; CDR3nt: TGTGCCAGCAGGGGACAGATAAGACCCGCCGAACTGTTTTTT
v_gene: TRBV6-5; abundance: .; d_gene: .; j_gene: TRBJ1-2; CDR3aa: CASKGQTFFYGYTF; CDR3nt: TGTGCCAGCAAAGGACAGACCTTCTTTTATGGCTACACCTTC
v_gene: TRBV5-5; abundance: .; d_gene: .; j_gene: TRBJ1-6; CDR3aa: CASSSGREASPLHF; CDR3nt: TGTGCCAGCAGCTCGGGACGGGAGGCTTCACCCCTCCACTTT
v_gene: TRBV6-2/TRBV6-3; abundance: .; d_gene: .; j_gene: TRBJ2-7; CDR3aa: CASSYSRGTGGEQYF; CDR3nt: TGTGCCAGCAGTTACTCCCGAGGGACCGGGGGCGAGCAGTACTTC
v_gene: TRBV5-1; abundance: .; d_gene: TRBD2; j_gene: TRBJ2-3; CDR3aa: CASSLGLARTDTQYF; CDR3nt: TGCGCCAGCAGCTTGGGACTAGCGCGCACAGATACGCAGTATTTT
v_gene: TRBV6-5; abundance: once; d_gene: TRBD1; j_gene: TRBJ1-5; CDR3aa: CASSRQGYSNQPQHF; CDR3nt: TGTGCCAGCAGCCGACAGGGTTATAGCAATCAGCCCCAGCATTTT
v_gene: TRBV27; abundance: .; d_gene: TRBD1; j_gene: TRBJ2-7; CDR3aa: CASRDRAYEQYF; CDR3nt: TGTGCCAGCCGGGACAGGGCCTACGAGCAGTACTTC
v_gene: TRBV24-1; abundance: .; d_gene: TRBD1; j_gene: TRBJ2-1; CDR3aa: CATSDTGTGGNEQFF; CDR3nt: TGTGCCACCAGTGATACGGGGACAGGGGGCAATGAGCAGTTCTTC
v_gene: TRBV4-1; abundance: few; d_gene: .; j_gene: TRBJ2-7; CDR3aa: CASSQEDRSSYEQYF; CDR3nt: TGCGCCAGCAGCCAAGAGGACAGAAGCTCCTACGAGCAGTACTTC
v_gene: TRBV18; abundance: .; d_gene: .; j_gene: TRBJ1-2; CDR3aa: CASSPQEGDSYGYTF; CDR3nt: TGTGCCAGCTCACCACAGGAGGGAGACTCCTATGGCTACACCTTC
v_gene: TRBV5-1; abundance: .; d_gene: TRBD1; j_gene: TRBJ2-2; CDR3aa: CASRQGADTGELFF; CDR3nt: TGCGCCAGCAGACAGGGGGCGGACACCGGGGAGCTGTTTTTT
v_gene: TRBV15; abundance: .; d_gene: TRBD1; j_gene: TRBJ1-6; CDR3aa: CATATQGANSPLHF; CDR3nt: TGTGCCACGGCTACTCAGGGGGCTAATTCACCCCTCCACTTT
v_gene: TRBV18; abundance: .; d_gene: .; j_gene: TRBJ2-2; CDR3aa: CASSPLSYGELFF; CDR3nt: TGTGCCAGCTCACCACTTTCGTACGGGGAGCTGTTTTTT
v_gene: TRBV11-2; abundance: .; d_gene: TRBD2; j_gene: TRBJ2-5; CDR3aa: CASRAGTSSETQYF; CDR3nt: TGTGCCAGCAGGGCCGGGACTAGCTCAGAGACCCAGTACTTC
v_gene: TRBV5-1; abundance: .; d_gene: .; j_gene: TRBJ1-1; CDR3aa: CASMGAGVVNTEAFF; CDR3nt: TGCGCCAGCATGGGGGCAGGGGTGGTGAACACTGAAGCTTTCTTT
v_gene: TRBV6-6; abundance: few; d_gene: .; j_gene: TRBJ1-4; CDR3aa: CASRQERANEKLFF; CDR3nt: TGTGCCAGCAGACAGGAGAGAGCTAATGAAAAACTGTTTTTT
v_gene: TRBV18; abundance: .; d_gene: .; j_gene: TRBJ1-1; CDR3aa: CASSPQNTEAFF; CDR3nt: TGTGCCAGCTCACCTCAGAACACTGAAGCTTTCTTT
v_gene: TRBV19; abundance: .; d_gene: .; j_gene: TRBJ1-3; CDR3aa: CASSIIPGQRSGNTIYF; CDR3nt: TGTGCCAGTAGTATTATCCCGGGACAACGCTCTGGAAACACCATATATTTT
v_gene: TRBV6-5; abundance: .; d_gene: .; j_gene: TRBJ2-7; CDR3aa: CASKPSDAAYYEQYF; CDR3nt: TGTGCCAGCAAGCCCTCCGACGCGGCTTACTACGAGCAGTACTTC
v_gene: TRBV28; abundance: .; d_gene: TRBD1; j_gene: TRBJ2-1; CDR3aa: CASSLRTGYYNEQFF; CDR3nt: TGTGCCAGCAGCCTAAGGACAGGTTACTACAATGAGCAGTTCTTC
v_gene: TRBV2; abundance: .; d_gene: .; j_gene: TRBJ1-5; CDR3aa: CASSEGGGSQPQHF; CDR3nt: TGTGCCAGCAGTGAAGGCGGAGGGTCCCAGCCCCAGCATTTT
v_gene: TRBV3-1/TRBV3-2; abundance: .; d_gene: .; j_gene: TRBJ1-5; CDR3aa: CASSQGQARRQHF; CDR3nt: TGTGCCAGCAGCCAAGGGCAGGCCCGGCGCCAGCATTTT
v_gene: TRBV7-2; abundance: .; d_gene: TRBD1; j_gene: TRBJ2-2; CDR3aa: CASSGQGPTGELFF; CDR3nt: TGTGCCAGCAGCGGACAGGGGCCGACCGGGGAGCTGTTTTTT
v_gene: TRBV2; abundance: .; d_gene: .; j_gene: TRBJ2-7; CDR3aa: CASSPTAYSSYEQYF; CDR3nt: TGTGCCAGCAGTCCGACAGCCTATTCATCCTACGAGCAGTACTTC
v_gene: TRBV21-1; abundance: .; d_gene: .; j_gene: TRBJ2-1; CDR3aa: CASSKGVSGNNNEQFF; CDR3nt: TGTGCCAGCAGCAAAGGAGTCAGCGGAAACAACAATGAGCAGTTCTTC
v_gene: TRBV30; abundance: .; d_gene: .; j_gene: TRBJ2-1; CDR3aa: CAWSGAGLYNEQFF; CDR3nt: TGTGCCTGGAGTGGGGCGGGACTCTACAATGAGCAGTTCTTC
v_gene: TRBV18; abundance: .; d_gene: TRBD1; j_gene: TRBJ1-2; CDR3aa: CASSPFLDRDYYGYTF; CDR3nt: TGTGCCAGCTCACCCTTCTTAGACAGGGACTACTATGGCTACACCTTC
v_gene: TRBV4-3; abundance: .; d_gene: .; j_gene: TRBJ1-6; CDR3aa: CASSPGGGENSPLHF; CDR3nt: TGCGCCAGCAGCCCCGGGGGAGGGGAAAATTCACCCCTCCACTTT
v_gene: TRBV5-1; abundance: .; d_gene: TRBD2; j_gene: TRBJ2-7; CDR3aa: CASSLISGAGYEQYF; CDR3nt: TGCGCCAGCAGCTTGATAAGCGGGGCTGGCTACGAGCAGTACTTC
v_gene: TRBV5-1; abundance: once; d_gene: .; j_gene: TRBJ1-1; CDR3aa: CASSVQGLGAFF; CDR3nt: TGCGCCAGCAGCGTACAGGGCCTCGGAGCTTTCTTT
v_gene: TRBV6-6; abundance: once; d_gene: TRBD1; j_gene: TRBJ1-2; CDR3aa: CASSSWTGSNYGYTF; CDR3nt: TGTGCCAGCAGTTCGTGGACAGGGTCTAACTATGGCTACACCTTC
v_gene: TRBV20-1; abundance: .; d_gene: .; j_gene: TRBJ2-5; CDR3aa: CSARRRETQYF; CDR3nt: TGCAGTGCTAGAAGGCGGGAGACCCAGTACTTC
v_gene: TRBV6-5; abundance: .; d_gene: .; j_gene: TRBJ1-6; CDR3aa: CASRTTSSGASPLHF; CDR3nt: TGTGCCAGCAGGACCACTTCCTCGGGAGCCTCACCCCTCCACTTT
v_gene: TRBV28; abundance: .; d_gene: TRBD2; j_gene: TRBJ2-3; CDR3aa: CASSLAGGHKDTQYF; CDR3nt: TGTGCCAGCAGTTTAGCGGGAGGGCACAAAGATACGCAGTATTTT
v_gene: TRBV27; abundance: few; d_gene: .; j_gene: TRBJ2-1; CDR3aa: CASRLYRNNEQFF; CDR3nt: TGTGCCAGCAGACTGTATCGTAACAATGAGCAGTTCTTC
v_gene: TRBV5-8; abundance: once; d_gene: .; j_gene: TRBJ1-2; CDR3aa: CASRLTPTYGYTF; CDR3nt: TGTGCCAGCAGATTGACTCCTACCTATGGCTACACCTTC
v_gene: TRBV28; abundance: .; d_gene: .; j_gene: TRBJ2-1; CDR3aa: CASSLIGGVEQFF; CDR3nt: TGTGCCAGCAGTTTGATAGGAGGGGTTGAGCAGTTCTTC
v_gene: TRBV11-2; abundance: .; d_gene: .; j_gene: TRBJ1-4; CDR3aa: CASSLRSTGFEKLFF; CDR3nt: TGTGCCAGCAGCCTCCGGAGCACAGGGTTTGAAAAACTGTTTTTT
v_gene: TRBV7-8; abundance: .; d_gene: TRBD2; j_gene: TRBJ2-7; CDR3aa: CASSLAWASGTSYEQYF; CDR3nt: TGTGCCAGCAGCTTAGCGTGGGCTAGCGGAACTTCCTACGAGCAGTACTTC
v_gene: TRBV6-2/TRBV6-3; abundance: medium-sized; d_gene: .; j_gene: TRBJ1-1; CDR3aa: CASSISLQGYSHTEAFF; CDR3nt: TGTGCCAGCAGCATCTCACTTCAGGGGTATAGTCACACTGAAGCTTTCTTT
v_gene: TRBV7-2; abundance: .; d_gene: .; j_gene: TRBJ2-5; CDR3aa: CASSPNAGARETQYF; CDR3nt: TGTGCCAGCAGCCCTAATGCGGGGGCGAGGGAGACCCAGTACTTC
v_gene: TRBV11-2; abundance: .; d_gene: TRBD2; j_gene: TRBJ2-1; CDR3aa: CASSLDHGVGTSGRHEQFF; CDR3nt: TGTGCCAGCAGCTTAGATCATGGGGTCGGGACTAGCGGGAGACATGAGCAGTTCTTC
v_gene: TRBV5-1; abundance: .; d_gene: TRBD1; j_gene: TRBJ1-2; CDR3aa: CASSLGQGARGYTF; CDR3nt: TGCGCCAGCAGCTTAGGCCAGGGGGCTCGTGGCTACACCTTC
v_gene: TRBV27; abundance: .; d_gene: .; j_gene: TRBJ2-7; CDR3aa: CASSTPGSDWRREQYF; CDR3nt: TGTGCCAGCAGTACGCCCGGATCTGACTGGCGACGGGAGCAGTACTTC
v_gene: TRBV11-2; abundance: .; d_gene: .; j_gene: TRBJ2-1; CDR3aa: CASSLVIRGNEQFF; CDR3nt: TGTGCCAGCAGCTTAGTTATCAGGGGCAATGAGCAGTTCTTC